This TCR beta chain comes out of a study of early T cells in non-severe SARS-CoV-2 infection. Individual cDNA molecules received unique molecular identifiers during library preparation. TCRdb re-called the 5' RACE reads with MiXCR, one entry per CDR3 protein. The sample has 25,000 to 35,000 distinct CDR3 sequences; 5% to 6% are singletons. This clonotype was observed a handful of times. This CDR3 has 14 residues. Germline values: CDR1 LNHNV, CDR2 YYDKDF (reference sequence). The V end lost 1 base, the J end lost 2 bases, and 7 bases lay between the germline ends. The receptor was derived from an adult who was a healthcare worker with PCR-confirmed SARS-CoV-2 infection or an uninfected control (not recorded which). The source material was whole blood. The rearrangement uses TRBV15 and TRBJ2-3; either TRBD1 or TRBD2 may supply D (5 bases each). The CDR3 DNA is TGTGCCACCAGCAGAGGGGGGAACACAGATACGCAGTATTTT. This codes for CATSRGGNTDTQYF.